This T cell receptor beta chain was documented in a study of T cell repertoires in cytomegalovirus infection. About the research overall: Both a matching HLA type and CMV infection were indicated by public TCR beta signatures.

TCRdb re-called the reads with MiXCR, one entry per CDR3 protein. The data show 150,000 to 200,000 distinct CDR3 sequences, with approximately 19% seen just once and around 3.1% held by the top ten. This clonotype was found many times. CDR1 is SGHTA and CDR2 is FQGNSA in the germline V gene. The CDR3 contains 14 residues. V gave up 6 bases and J gave up 4 bases; unmatched junction bases: 5. The sequence derives from a human donor in good health (CMV status not recorded). Some clones in this sample may be carry-over from other donors' samples. V is TRBV7-2 and J is TRBJ2-2; 7 bases are shared with TRBD2. The sequenced material came from PBMCs. The CDR3, as DNA: TGTGCCAGCAGGTTGGGGGGGAGCACCGGGGAGCTGTTTTTT. This sequence encodes CASRLGGSTGELFF.